The 32 T cell receptor beta chains below come from one sample, sequenced in a study of T cells in Graves' hyperthyroidism and ophthalmopathy. RNA transcripts yielded amplified TCR beta CDR3 regions. A set of HTBI primers served as the primers for a first-round RT-PCR of the TCR CDR3. TCRdb itself ran the multiplex PCR reads through MiXCR, one entry per CDR3 protein. The sample lists about 400,000 distinct CDR3 sequences; 15% were seen once. The sequencing input was blood. The source is a woman aged 55-70 years with Graves' ophthalmopathy.

This clonotype was seen many times. The chain combines TRBV24-1 with TRBJ2-3; 9 bases agree with TRBD1. From germline, CDR1 is KGHDR and CDR2 SFDVKD. The CDR3 is made up of 14 amino acids. J lost 1 base, V lost 10 bases, and 5 bases had no gene match. The CDR3 reads CATGQGLRTDTQYF. The CDR3 region has the DNA TGTGCCACAGGACAGGGGCTTCGCACAGATACGCAGTATTTT.

This clonotype has a count of ten or more. V gene TRBV20-1 combines with J gene TRBJ1-5; no clear D. The CDR3 consists of 12 residues. Trimming shortened V by 0 bases and J by 3 bases, and 3 bases separated the two germline ends. The germline CDR1 and CDR2 sequences are DFQATT and SNEGSKA (reference sequence). The CDR3 reads CSARDPNQPQHF. The CDR3 nucleotides read TGCAGTGCTAGAGATCCCAATCAGCCCCAGCATTTT.

This clonotype was recorded only once. With a much larger clone just one base away, this may be a read error. J is TRBJ1-2 and V is TRBV10-2, with D possibly TRBD1 on 5 matching bases. The CDR3 consists of 16 residues. Germline V lookup: CDR1 WSHSY, CDR2 SAAADI. The CDR3 DNA follows: TGCGCCAGCAGTGAGTCGGGCAGGGAGGGCCTCTATGGCCACACCTTC. It encodes CASSESGREGLYGHTF.

A few counts support this clonotype. The chain recombines TRBV20-1 with TRBJ1-4, with TRBD1 matching 8 bases. The V gene end was trimmed by 4 bases and the J gene end by 8 bases; junction bases not matched to a gene: 9. CDR1 and CDR2 from the germline V gene are DFQATT and SNEGSKA (reference sequence). The length of the CDR3 is 14 residues. The CDR3 region is CSAKLQGGREKLFF. The CDR3 DNA is TGCAGTGCTAAGCTACAGGGGGGCAGGGAAAAACTGTTTTTT.

A few counts support this clonotype. The chain carries TRBV18 and TRBJ2-3, with no clear D. V was shortened by 4 bases and J by 1 base, with 15 bases between the two germline ends. Germline CDR1 reads KGHSH; CDR2 reads LQKENI. CDR3 length equals 16 residues. CDR3 sequence reads: CASSRTRSQGTDTQYF. CDR3 bases: TGTGCCAGCTCACGGACCCGCTCGCAGGGCACAGATACGCAGTATTTT.

This clonotype occurred many times. The chain employs TRBV29-1 and TRBJ2-3; no reliable D call. The CDR3 spans 12 residues. From germline, CDR1 is SQVTM and CDR2 ANQGSEA. With 3 bases removed from V and 1 base from J, the gap between germline ends came to 5 bases. The CDR3 DNA follows: TGCAGCGTTGAGGTGGGCACAGATACGCAGTATTTT. Protein sequence: CSVEVGTDTQYF.

This clonotype was observed many times. The chain carries TRBV2 and TRBJ1-1; 8 bases agree with TRBD1. With 6 bases clipped from V and 12 bases from J, the junction kept 9 bases outside the gene matches. The CDR3 sequence is 12 residues long. Germline loops: CDR1 SNHLY, CDR2 FYNNEI. CDR3 DNA sequence: TGTGCCAGCAGGCAGACAGGGGCTTTAACTTTCTTT. Translating gives CASRQTGALTFF.

This clonotype was detected many times. The J gene is TRBJ2-7, the V gene TRBV27; 9 nucleotides line up with TRBD1. V was clipped by 0 bases and J by 5 bases; unmatched bases: 2. The CDR3 contains 14 residues. The germline CDR1 and CDR2 sequences are MNHEY and SMNVEV (reference sequence). The chain's CDR3 is CASSLSTGGDEQYF. The CDR3, as DNA: TGTGCCAGCAGTTTATCGACAGGGGGTGACGAGCAGTACTTC.

The chain employs TRBV11-2 and TRBJ2-1; 10 nucleotides match TRBD2. This CDR3 has 15 residues. Per germline, CDR1 SGHAT and CDR2 FQNNGV. V was clipped by 2 bases and J by 8 bases; unmatched bases: 6. The CDR3 DNA sequence: TGTGCCAGCAGCTTACTGAGCGGGAGGGCCGATGAGCAGTTCTTC. Protein sequence: CASSLLSGRADEQFF.

This clonotype has at least ten counts. The chain carries TRBV20-1 and TRBJ2-7, with 10 bases that match TRBD1. The CDR3 is made up of 15 amino acids. Germline V gives CDR1 DFQATT, CDR2 SNEGSKA (reference sequence). V was pared by 3 bases and J by 2 bases, with 7 bases of the junction left unmatched. The chain's CDR3 is CSARGTGAAPYEQYF. The DNA of the CDR3 is TGCAGTGCTAGGGGGACAGGGGCCGCTCCCTACGAGCAGTACTTC.

This clonotype has ten or more counts. V and J are TRBV5-1 and TRBJ2-3, with D possibly being TRBD1 (5 bases). CDR1 is SGHRS and CDR2 is YFSETQ in the germline V gene. The germline V and J ends were trimmed by 6 bases and 4 bases, with 12 bases remaining between them. The length of the CDR3 is 13 residues. CDR3 in DNA: TGCGCCAGCACCCAGGGTTTTCCAGATACGCAGTATTTT. It translates to CASTQGFPDTQYF.

The genes are TRBV29-1 and TRBJ2-3; 8 bases are shared with TRBD1. Germline CDR1 SQVTM, CDR2 ANQGSEA. CDR3 length: 13 amino acids. V was pared by 5 bases and J by 4 bases, with 5 bases of the junction left unmatched. CDR3 coding DNA: TGCAGCGTTTTACAGGGGGGCCCAGATACGCAGTATTTT. Protein sequence: CSVLQGGPDTQYF.

This clonotype was observed many times. This rearrangement joins TRBV3-1 to TRBJ2-5, with TRBD1 identical over 9 bases. The germline V gene has CDR1 LGHDT and CDR2 YNNKEL (reference sequence). The CDR3 has 13 amino acids. J was trimmed by 10 bases and V by 4 bases; bases with no gene match: 7. CDR3 sequence (DNA): TGTGCCAGCAGCCCGGGACAGGGTCGGATCCAGTACTTC. Encoded protein: CASSPGQGRIQYF.

Many counts were recorded for this clonotype. V and J are TRBV7-9 and TRBJ2-3; possibly TRBD1 or TRBD2 for D (5 bases each). The germline gives CDR1 SEHNR, CDR2 FQNEAQ (reference sequence). The CDR3 totals 15 residues. The V end lost 5 bases, the J end lost 4 bases, and 16 bases lay between the germline ends. For the CDR3, the DNA is TGTGCCAGCAGCCCCATCGGGGTGGGGGCAGATACGCAGTATTTT. Its translation: CASSPIGVGADTQYF.

V is TRBV4-1 and J is TRBJ2-5; possible D gene TRBD1, 6 bases. The CDR3 totals 14 residues. CDR1 is MGHRA and CDR2 is YSYEKL in the germline V gene. V was cut by 4 bases and J by 2 bases, with 11 bases left in between. DNA of the CDR3: TGCGCCAGCAGCCTAAGACAGGAGCAAGAGACCCAGTACTTC. It yields the protein CASSLRQEQETQYF.

This clonotype came up a few times. The rearrangement joins TRBV7-2 to TRBJ2-4; D not certain. Deletions cut 1 base from V and 8 bases from J, with 9 bases between. The CDR3 is 13 residues long. The germline gives CDR1 SGHTA, CDR2 FQGNSA. For the CDR3, the DNA is TGTGCCAGCAGCTTAGGAAGGGTTGACATTCAGTACTTC. Its translation is CASSLGRVDIQYF.

The chain is built from TRBV6-1 and TRBJ2-7, with unresolved D. Germline V lookup: CDR1 MNHNS, CDR2 SASEGT. Trimming took 5 bases from V and 4 from J, leaving 12 bases between them. The CDR3 length is 13 residues. In DNA, the CDR3 is TGTGCCAGCAGTACCTCACAGTGGTACGAGCAGTACTTC. It encodes CASSTSQWYEQYF.

This clonotype was detected a few times. V is TRBV19 and J is TRBJ2-5, with a possible D match to TRBD2 (6 bases). Germline V lookup: CDR1 LNHDA, CDR2 SQIVND (reference sequence). V was shortened by 3 bases and J by 3 bases, with 11 bases between the two germline ends. This CDR3 has 14 amino acids. CDR3 DNA sequence: TGTGCCAGTAGTATCCAGCGGGCGAAAGAGACCCAGTACTTC. It codes for CASSIQRAKETQYF.

There are many counts of this clonotype. This rearrangement joins TRBV4-1 to TRBJ2-7; the D is unclear. V lost 0 bases and J 2 bases, leaving 11 bases between the germline ends. The germline V gene encodes CDR1 MGHRA and CDR2 YSYEKL. This CDR3 is built from 15 residues. The CDR3, as DNA: TGCGCCAGCAGCCAAGATGGCAGGCCAACCTACGAGCAGTACTTC. Protein: CASSQDGRPTYEQYF.

This clonotype was found many times. The chain recombines TRBV12-3 or TRBV12-4 with TRBJ2-1; no reliable D call. CDR3 size: 14 residues. V was shortened by 7 bases and J by 3 bases, with 13 bases between the two germline ends. This CDR3 is CASTHPERYNEQFF. Here the CDR3 DNA reads TGTGCCAGCACCCACCCGGAGCGCTACAATGAGCAGTTCTTC.

The chain combines TRBV6-1 with TRBJ1-1; weak D call: TRBD1 (5 bases). Germline V gives CDR1 MNHNS, CDR2 SASEGT. This CDR3 is 12 amino acids long. V lost 11 bases to trimming and J lost 7 bases, with 17 bases between them. CDR3: CAAQAQTLEAFF. CDR3 nucleotides: TGTGCCGCACAGGCTCAGACACTTGAAGCTTTCTTT.

This clonotype showed up many times. This chain joins TRBV20-1 and TRBJ2-7, with TRBD2 as a possible D gene (6 bases). The ends were cut back, 6 bases at V and 4 bases at J, with 19 bases in the middle. Germline CDR1 DFQATT, CDR2 SNEGSKA (reference sequence). This CDR3 region has 14 residues. The CDR3 nucleotides read TGCAGTGCCGAATCAACGGGAGTGAGGTACGAGCAGTACTTC. Amino acids: CSAESTGVRYEQYF.

The V call is TRBV6-1, the J call TRBJ2-3; a possible D gene is TRBD2 (6 bases). Trimming left V 5 bases short and J 8 bases short, with 14 bases between. The CDR3 consists of 13 residues. CDR1 MNHNS and CDR2 SASEGT come from the germline V gene. The CDR3 bases are TGTGCCAGCAGTTACGCGGTGGGGGGTACGCAGTATTTT. The encoded protein is CASSYAVGGTQYF.

The rearrangement uses TRBV2 and TRBJ2-2; D remains unclear. V shed 4 bases and J shed 4 bases, with 10 bases lying between them. Looked up from germline, CDR1 is SNHLY and CDR2 is FYNNEI. The CDR3 is made up of 14 amino acids. The CDR3 coding sequence is TGTGCCAGCAGTGTTCCGGACGGCACCGGGGAGCTGTTTTTT. Protein product: CASSVPDGTGELFF.

Only a few counts were recorded for this clonotype. The chain couples TRBV6-6 to TRBJ2-7; 7 bases match TRBD1. The germline gives CDR1 MNHNY, CDR2 SVGAGI (reference sequence). The V segment lost 2 bases and the J segment 3 bases; nucleotides outside the gene matches: 4. The CDR3 is made up of 14 amino acids. CDR3 loop: CASSYKGTDYEQYF. CDR3 DNA sequence: TGTGCCAGCAGTTACAAGGGGACAGACTACGAGCAGTACTTC.

This chain uses TRBV6-1 with TRBJ2-6; tentative D call: TRBD2 (5 bases). Germline CDR1 MNHNS, CDR2 SASEGT. The CDR3 runs to 17 residues. With 5 bases removed from V and 2 bases from J, the gap between germline ends came to 16 bases. The CDR3 region is CASSSPGSATGANVLTF. CDR3 nucleotides: TGTGCCAGCAGTTCACCGGGATCTGCGACTGGGGCCAACGTCCTGACTTTC.

On this clonotype itself: This may come from a read error, since a much larger clone is one base off. The conserved final phenylalanine or tryptophan is absent from the CDR3, which likely points to a read error. The limits of the CDR3 on the DNA are not certain, so only TCRdb's listed CDR3 is given. The chain joins TRBV10-1 to TRBJ2-5. The CDR3 length equals 10 residues, ends included. Germline V gives CDR1 WNHNN, CDR2 SYGVQD (reference sequence). CDR3 amino acids: CASSLVAEYL.

This chain joins TRBV13 and TRBJ2-7; D ambiguous. Trimming shortened V by 6 bases and J by 1 base, and 16 bases separated the two germline ends. This CDR3 contains 15 residues. Germline V gives CDR1 PRHDT, CDR2 FYEKMQ (reference sequence). The CDR3 DNA follows: TGTGCCAGCAGTTCCCTGGGCGCCGCTTCCTACGAGCAGTACTTC. Protein product: CASSSLGAASYEQYF.

This clonotype came up many times. J is TRBJ2-7 and V is TRBV7-9, with D tentatively TRBD2 (8 bases). The CDR3 extends over 17 amino acids. Between the trimmed V and J ends, which lost 4 bases and 2 bases, there was a span of 21 bases. Germline CDR1 and CDR2: SEHNR and FQNEAQ (reference sequence). The CDR3 DNA sequence: TGTGCCAGCAGCTCAAGTGGTAGCGGGACAGATGCCTACGAGCAGTACTTC. Its translation: CASSSSGSGTDAYEQYF.

This clonotype was found many times. This CDR3 reads CASSQDPGTSGRGPYNEQFF. The CDR3 DNA reads TGTGCCAGCAGCCAAGACCCAGGGACTAGCGGGAGGGGACCCTACAATGAGCAGTTCTTC. The J gene is TRBJ2-1, the V gene TRBV3-1; TRBD2 matches 16 bases. The CDR3 has 20 residues. CDR1 LGHDT and CDR2 YNNKEL come from the germline V gene (reference sequence). V lost 0 bases to trimming and J lost 2 bases; unmatched junction nucleotides: 7.

This clonotype was counted many times. V gene TRBV12-3 or TRBV12-4 combines with J gene TRBJ2-3, with D possibly TRBD1 on 6 matching bases. The length of the CDR3 is 14 residues. Deletions cut 7 bases from V and 6 bases from J, with 17 bases between. Here the CDR3 reads CASTSGATRDTQYF. The CDR3 DNA reads TGTGCCAGCACCTCAGGGGCCACCAGGGATACGCAGTATTTT.

This clonotype was observed at least ten times. This chain links TRBV28 with TRBJ2-7; D unclear. Germline V gene data show CDR1 as MDHEN and CDR2 as SYDVKM. CDR3 length: 11 amino acids. V was cut by 6 bases and J by 3 bases, with 6 bases left in between. The CDR3 loop is CASRRIYEQYF. The CDR3, as DNA: TGTGCCAGCAGACGGATCTACGAGCAGTACTTC.